The 30 T cell receptor beta chains below all came from one sample that was sequenced in a study of T-cell reconstitution after alpha-beta-depleted transplantation in children. The TCRbeta library was prepared with unique molecular identifiers. One entry per CDR3 protein results from TCRdb running MiXCR on the PCR reads. The sample carries about 690,000 distinct CDR3 sequences, 15% to 20% recorded once. This material consisted of PBMCs from the stem cell graft donor, taken from the stem cell graft. These receptors were collected from a human donor who donated a stem cell graft to a child with acute myeloid leukemia.

To note about this clonotype: The CDR3 carries no conserved terminal phenylalanine or tryptophan, so it likely arises from a read error. V usage is TRBV12-3 or TRBV12-4 and J usage is TRBJ2-3; 7 nucleotides align to TRBD1. This CDR3 spans 12 amino acids. V shed 5 bases, J shed 9 bases, and the junction held 5 bases outside the gene matches. This CDR3 is CASSQLDRTQYI. CDR3 coding DNA: TGTGCCAGCAGTCAATTGGACAGGACGCAGTATATT.

V gene TRBV5-1 combines with J gene TRBJ2-5; 9 bases align to TRBD2. Losses at the gene ends were 1 base for V and 5 bases for J; bases not matched to a gene: 9. Germline V CDR1 and CDR2: SGHRS, YFSETQ. The CDR3 is 16 residues long. The CDR3 region has the DNA TGCGCCAGCAGCTTGTCCGGGCGGGGGGGCTTGGAGACCCAGTACTTC. Translation: CASSLSGRGGLETQYF.

This clonotype was observed a few times. The chain links TRBV7-9 to TRBJ2-7, with 8 bases that match TRBD1. There are 15 residues in the CDR3. Germline values: CDR1 SEHNR, CDR2 FQNEAQ (reference sequence). Losses at the gene ends were 6 bases for V and 4 bases for J; bases not matched to a gene: 11. In DNA form, the CDR3 reads TGTGCCAGCAGTCGGGGACAGGTCGGGGAATACGAGCAGTACTTC. Encoded protein: CASSRGQVGEYEQYF.

The table lists this clonotype with many counts. The CDR3 DNA follows: TGCAGCGTTTCGGACAATAGTTATGGCTACACCTTC. Translation gives CSVSDNSYGYTF. The chain has TRBV29-1 and TRBJ1-2; D may be TRBD1 (5 bases). The germline V and J ends were trimmed by 5 bases and 5 bases, with 12 bases remaining between them. The CDR3 sequence is 12 residues long. Germline V CDR1 and CDR2: SQVTM, ANQGSEA.

The chain carries TRBV20-1 and TRBJ2-3; 7 nucleotides agree with TRBD2. Germline values: CDR1 DFQATT, CDR2 SNEGSKA (reference sequence). V lost 6 bases and J lost 4; bases outside the gene matches: 13. This CDR3 region has 15 residues. DNA of the CDR3: TGCAGTGCCCTCATGAGGCAGCGGGGTGCAGATACGCAGTATTTT. This codes for CSALMRQRGADTQYF.

The chain has TRBV7-2 and TRBJ1-6, with D possibly matching TRBD1 (5 bases). V lost 1 base and J 7 bases, leaving 17 bases between the germline ends. Germline loops: CDR1 SGHTA, CDR2 FQGNSA. CDR3 length: 17 residues. For the CDR3, the DNA is TGTGCCAGCAGCTTAGTGTCCTCAGGGTTTGGCAATTCACCCCTCCACTTT. It translates to CASSLVSSGFGNSPLHF.

In its sample, this clonotype was seen many times. This chain joins TRBV7-2 and TRBJ2-1; 9 nucleotides match TRBD2. The CDR3 covers 14 residues. Per the germline V gene, CDR1 is SGHTA and CDR2 is FQGNSA. Unmatched junction bases numbered 1, after V lost 2 bases and J lost 5 bases. CDR3 DNA sequence: TGTGCCAGCAGCTTACTAGCGGGGAACAATGAGCAGTTCTTC. Amino acids: CASSLLAGNNEQFF.

This clonotype was detected many times. V is TRBV29-1 and J is TRBJ1-1; D is undetermined. The ends were cut back, 4 bases at V and 1 base at J, with 13 bases in the middle. CDR1 SQVTM and CDR2 ANQGSEA come from the germline V gene. The CDR3 length is 14 residues. CDR3 sequence reads: CSVVLSLRNTEAFF. The CDR3 DNA follows: TGCAGCGTTGTCCTCTCACTAAGGAACACTGAAGCTTTCTTT.

The rearrangement joins TRBV7-8 to TRBJ2-7; a weak D match, TRBD2 (5 bases). CDR1 and CDR2 from the germline V gene are SGHVS and FQNEAQ. The CDR3 loop spans 15 amino acids. V lost 5 bases and J lost 2, with 16 bases in between. CDR3 nucleotides: TGTGCCAGCAGCCCAGAGGGCAGTTCACCCTACGAGCAGTACGTC. This translates into CASSPEGSSPYEQYV.

The chain combines TRBV5-1 with TRBJ2-1; TRBD2 is a possible D gene (6 bases). The CDR3 extends over 16 amino acids. Trimming removed 5 bases from V and 7 bases from J, with 22 bases in between. Germline loops: CDR1 SGHRS, CDR2 YFSETQ. In nucleotides, the CDR3 is TGCGCCAGCAGGGCCGCACTAGGGACTGTGTGGAATGAGCAGTTCTTC. Its protein is CASRAALGTVWNEQFF.

This clonotype came up many times. This chain connects TRBV9 to TRBJ1-1; D is undetermined. CDR1 is SGDLS, CDR2 YYNGEE, per germline. Trimming removed 1 base from V and 1 base from J, with 5 bases in between. CDR3 length equals 13 residues. DNA of the CDR3: TGTGCCAGCAGCGTATCGGGGAACACTGAAGCTTTCTTT. Encoded protein: CASSVSGNTEAFF.

CDR3 nucleotides: TGCGCCAGCAGCATTTTCGGACAGGGGGCAGATGAGCAGTACGTC. Its protein is CASSIFGQGADEQYV. The chain recombines TRBV5-1 with TRBJ2-7; 11 bases are shared with TRBD1. Unmatched junction bases numbered 10, after V lost 4 bases and J lost 7 bases. Germline lookup yields CDR1 SGHRS and CDR2 YFSETQ. The CDR3 runs to 15 residues.

In this sample, this clonotype turned up a few times. The chain employs TRBV7-2 and TRBJ1-6; possible D gene TRBD1, 6 bases. Germline values: CDR1 SGHTA, CDR2 FQGNSA. This CDR3 comprises 15 residues. V gave up 2 bases and J gave up 9 bases, with 14 bases separating them. The CDR3 region is CASSLQTLDSSPLHF. CDR3 bases: TGTGCCAGCAGCTTACAAACACTGGACAGTTCACCCCTCCACTTT.

CDR3 amino acids: CASSPGGPSSSYEQYF. In DNA, the CDR3 is TGTGCCAGCTCACCAGGGGGACCTTCAAGCTCCTACGAGCAGTACTTC. V gene TRBV18 combines with J gene TRBJ2-7; perhaps D is TRBD1 or TRBD2 (5 bases each). The CDR3 loop spans 16 amino acids. V was clipped by 2 bases and J by 0 bases, with 14 bases between them. The V gene's germline CDR1 is KGHSH and CDR2 LQKENI.

This clonotype has a count of ten or more. The chain is built from TRBV5-5 and TRBJ1-1; TRBD1 might be the D (6 bases). This CDR3 region has 12 residues. Trimming shortened V by 4 bases and J by 6 bases, and 10 bases separated the two germline ends. Germline V gene sequence: CDR1 SGHKS, CDR2 YYEKEE (reference sequence). This chain's CDR3 is CASSLKGAEAFF. The DNA of the CDR3 is TGTGCCAGCAGCCTCAAGGGGGCTGAAGCTTTCTTT.

This chain links TRBV24-1 with TRBJ2-7; D perhaps matches TRBD1 (5 bases). The CDR3 is made up of 12 amino acids. V was shortened by 5 bases and J by 5 bases, with 9 bases between the two germline ends. Germline CDR1 is KGHDR and CDR2 is SFDVKD. In DNA, the CDR3 is TGTGCCACCAGTGCCGACAGCCACGAGCAGTACTTC. Amino acids: CATSADSHEQYF.

This clonotype was recorded a few times. This chain connects TRBV4-3 to TRBJ2-1; 7 bases are a match to TRBD2. The germline V gene has CDR1 LGHNA and CDR2 YSLEER. V was clipped by 4 bases and J by 7 bases; unmatched bases: 10. There are 15 residues in the CDR3. In DNA, the CDR3 is TGCGCCAGCAGCCCCCTGACGGGGGGAAGGAATGAGCAGTTCTTC. Encoded protein: CASSPLTGGRNEQFF.

This clonotype has ten or more counts. This chain uses TRBV4-2 with TRBJ2-5; no definite D call. Germline CDR1 is LGHNA and CDR2 is YNFKEQ. V lost 0 bases to trimming and J lost 1 base, with 9 bases between them. This CDR3 is built from 15 residues. CDR3 residues: CASSQDLVSQETQYF. The CDR3 DNA follows: TGTGCCAGCAGCCAAGATCTGGTCAGCCAAGAGACCCAGTACTTC.

The CDR3 loop reads CSARGNSGGRHTGELFF. CDR3 DNA sequence: TGCAGTGCCCGGGGAAATAGCGGGGGCCGACACACCGGGGAGCTGTTTTTT. The chain has TRBV20-1 and TRBJ2-2, with 9 bases matching TRBD2. This CDR3 comprises 17 residues. The V gene's germline CDR1 is DFQATT and CDR2 SNEGSKA (reference sequence). The V and J ends lost 6 bases and 3 bases, in that order; junction bases with no gene match: 14.

The rearrangement uses TRBV5-5 and TRBJ1-5; possibly TRBD1 for D (5 bases). In germline, CDR1 is SGHKS, CDR2 YYEKEE (reference sequence). CDR3 length: 15 residues. The V end was cut by 1 base, the J end by 4 bases, with 12 bases between. The CDR3 DNA sequence: TGTGCCAGCAGCTTGTCGGGACTCCAGAATCAGCCCCAGCATTTT. It codes for CASSLSGLQNQPQHF.

This clonotype was seen ten or more times. CDR3 bases: TGCGCCAGCAGTGCAGATGATAGCAATCAGCCCCAGCATTTT. Protein product: CASSADDSNQPQHF. The V and J genes are TRBV10-2 and TRBJ1-5; the D is unclear. Germline V gene lookup returns CDR1 WSHSY and CDR2 SAAADI. This CDR3 comprises 14 residues. V lost 4 bases and J lost 0, with 7 bases in between.

This clonotype has at least ten counts. The rearrangement uses TRBV6-1 and TRBJ2-1; a weak D match, TRBD1 (5 bases). CDR1 is MNHNS, CDR2 SASEGT, per germline. The CDR3 consists of 13 residues. Trimming removed 4 bases at V and 4 bases at J, with 8 bases between. CDR3: CASSVPGYNEQFF. The DNA of the CDR3 is TGTGCCAGCAGTGTCCCAGGGTACAATGAGCAGTTCTTC.

The chain carries TRBV12-3 or TRBV12-4 and TRBJ2-2, with 7 bases aligning to TRBD1. With V trimmed by 5 bases and J by 3 bases, 18 bases remained unmatched. The CDR3 length is 19 residues. The chain's CDR3 is CASSPTTGVGPRDTGELFF. CDR3 bases: TGTGCCAGCAGTCCTACTACAGGGGTTGGGCCTCGGGACACCGGGGAGCTGTTTTTT.

The chain recombines TRBV13 with TRBJ1-2; 8 bases fit TRBD1. CDR3 length equals 14 residues. V was pared by 3 bases and J by 8 bases, with 8 bases of the junction left unmatched. Germline CDR1 PRHDT, CDR2 FYEKMQ (reference sequence). The CDR3 sequence: CASSFQQGARGYTF. DNA for the CDR3: TGTGCCAGCAGCTTTCAGCAGGGGGCGCGAGGCTACACCTTC.

The sample holds many counts of this clonotype. V gene TRBV20-1 combines with J gene TRBJ1-2; 7 positions agree with TRBD1. The CDR3 extends over 14 amino acids. Germline loops: CDR1 DFQATT, CDR2 SNEGSKA (reference sequence). J was trimmed by 7 bases and V by 4 bases; bases with no gene match: 12. In DNA form, the CDR3 reads TGCAGTGCTACCCTAGACAGGGTATCAGGTGGCTACACCTTC. As protein: CSATLDRVSGGYTF.

This clonotype was counted many times. This chain uses TRBV6-1 with TRBJ2-1; 7 bases line up with TRBD2. CDR1 and CDR2 (germline): MNHNS, SASEGT. The CDR3 totals 14 residues. The V and J ends lost 5 bases and 4 bases, in that order; junction bases with no gene match: 5. The CDR3 DNA is TGTGCCAGCAGTATCGGGGGACTATACAATGAGCAGTTCTTC. It is translated as CASSIGGLYNEQFF.

This clonotype was seen many times. CDR3 protein: CASGSGGVRAFF. CDR3 DNA sequence: TGTGCCAGCGGGAGTGGGGGCGTAAGAGCTTTCTTT. The chain uses TRBV25-1 and TRBJ1-1; tentatively, D is TRBD1 (6 bases). Germline values: CDR1 MGHDK, CDR2 SYGVNS. The CDR3 is 12 residues long. Trimming shortened V by 8 bases and J by 10 bases, and 17 bases separated the two germline ends.

The V gene is TRBV20-1, the J gene TRBJ1-1; D is unclear. V shed 6 bases and J shed 3 bases, with 8 bases lying between them. CDR1 is DFQATT and CDR2 is SNEGSKA in the germline V gene (reference sequence). The CDR3 has 11 amino acids. CDR3 amino acids: CSAPIDTEAFF. Here the CDR3 DNA reads TGCAGTGCCCCAATCGACACTGAAGCTTTCTTT.

This clonotype was seen at least ten times. This rearrangement joins TRBV6-4 to TRBJ2-1; D is ambiguous. This CDR3 has 13 amino acids. Germline assignment: CDR1 MRHNA and CDR2 SNTAGT. Deletions cut 6 bases from V and 8 bases from J, with 14 bases between. In DNA form, the CDR3 reads TGTGCCAGCAGCCGCGGCCTGTCGGATGAGCAGTTCTTC. Protein: CASSRGLSDEQFF.

This clonotype was seen ten or more times. The chain links TRBV10-3 to TRBJ1-2; 8 nucleotides align to TRBD1. Losses at the gene ends were 8 bases for V and 0 bases for J; bases not matched to a gene: 14. The CDR3 extends over 17 amino acids. CDR1 is ENHRY, CDR2 SYGVKD, per germline. CDR3 protein: CAIQTEDRALTNYGYTF. CDR3 nucleotide sequence: TGTGCCATCCAGACTGAGGACAGGGCCTTGACTAACTATGGCTACACCTTC.